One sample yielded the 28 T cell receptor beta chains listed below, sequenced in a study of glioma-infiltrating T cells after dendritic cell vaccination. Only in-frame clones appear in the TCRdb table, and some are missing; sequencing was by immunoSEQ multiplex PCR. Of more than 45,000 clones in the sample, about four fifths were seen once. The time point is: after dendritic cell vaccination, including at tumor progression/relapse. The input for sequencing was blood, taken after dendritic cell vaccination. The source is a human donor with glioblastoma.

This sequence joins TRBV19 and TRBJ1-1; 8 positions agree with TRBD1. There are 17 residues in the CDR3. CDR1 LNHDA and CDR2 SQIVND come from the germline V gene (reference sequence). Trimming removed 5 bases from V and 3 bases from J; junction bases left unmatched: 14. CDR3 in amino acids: CASSLPFRTGRDTEAFF. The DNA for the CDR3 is TGTGCCAGTAGTCTCCCGTTTCGGACAGGGAGGGACACTGAAGCTTTCTTT.

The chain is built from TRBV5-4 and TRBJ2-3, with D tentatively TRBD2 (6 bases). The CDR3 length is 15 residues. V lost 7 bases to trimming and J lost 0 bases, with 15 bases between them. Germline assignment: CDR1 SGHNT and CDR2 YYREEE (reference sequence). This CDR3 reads CASSPGAPSTDTQYF. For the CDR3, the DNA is TGTGCCAGCTCCCCGGGAGCACCTAGCACAGATACGCAGTATTTT. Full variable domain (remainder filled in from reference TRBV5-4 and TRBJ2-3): ETGVTQSPTHLIKTRGQQVTLRCSSQSGHNTVSWYQQALGQGPQFIFQYYREEENGRGNFPPRFSGLQFPNYSSELNVNALELDDSALYLCASSPGAPSTDTQYFGPGTRLTVL.

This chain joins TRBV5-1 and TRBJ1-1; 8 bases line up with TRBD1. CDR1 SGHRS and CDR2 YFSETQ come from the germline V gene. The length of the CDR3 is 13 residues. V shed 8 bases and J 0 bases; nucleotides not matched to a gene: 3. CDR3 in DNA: TGCGCCAGTGGACAGGGCCTGAACACTGAAGCTTTCTTT. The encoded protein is CASGQGLNTEAFF.

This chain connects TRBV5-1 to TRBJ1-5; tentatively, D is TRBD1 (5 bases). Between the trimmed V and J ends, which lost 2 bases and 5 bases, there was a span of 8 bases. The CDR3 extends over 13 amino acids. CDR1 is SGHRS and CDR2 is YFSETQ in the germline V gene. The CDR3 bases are TGCGCCAGCAGCTTAGACAGCTATCAGCCCCAGCATTTT. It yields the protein CASSLDSYQPQHF.

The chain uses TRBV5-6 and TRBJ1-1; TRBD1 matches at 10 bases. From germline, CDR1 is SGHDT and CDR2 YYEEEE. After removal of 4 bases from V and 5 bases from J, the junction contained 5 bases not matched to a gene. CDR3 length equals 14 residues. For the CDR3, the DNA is TGTGCCAGCAGCGCGGACAGGGGGTGGACTGAAGCTTTCTTT. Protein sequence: CASSADRGWTEAFF.

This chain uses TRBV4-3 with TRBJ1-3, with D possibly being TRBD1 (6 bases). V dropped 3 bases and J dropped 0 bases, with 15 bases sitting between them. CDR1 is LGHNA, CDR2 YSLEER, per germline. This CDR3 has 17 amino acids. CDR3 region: CASSHTTGPSSGNTIYF. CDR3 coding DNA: TGCGCCAGCAGCCATACTACAGGGCCCTCCTCTGGAAACACCATATATTTT.

The CDR3 sequence is CASSRRLARDTQYF. The CDR3, as DNA: TGTGCCAGCAGCCGAAGACTAGCTCGAGATACGCAGTATTTT. This chain uses TRBV11-1 with TRBJ2-3, with TRBD2 identical over 7 bases. The germline CDR1 and CDR2 sequences are SGHAT and FQDESV (reference sequence). The CDR3 is 14 residues long. With V trimmed by 5 bases and J by 5 bases, 7 bases remained unmatched.

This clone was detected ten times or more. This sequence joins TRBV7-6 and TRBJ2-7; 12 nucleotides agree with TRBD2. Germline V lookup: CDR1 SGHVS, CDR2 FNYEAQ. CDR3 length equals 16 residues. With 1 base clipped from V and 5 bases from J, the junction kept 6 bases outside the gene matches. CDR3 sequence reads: CASSLGTSGGFNEQYF. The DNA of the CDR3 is TGTGCCAGCAGCTTAGGAACTAGCGGGGGGTTCAACGAGCAGTACTTC.

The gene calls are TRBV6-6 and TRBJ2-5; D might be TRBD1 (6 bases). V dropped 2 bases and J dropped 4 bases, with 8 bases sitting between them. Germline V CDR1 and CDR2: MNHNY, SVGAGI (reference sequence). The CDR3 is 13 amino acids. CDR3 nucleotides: TGTGCCAGCAGTTACGGGGGCCCAGAGACCCAGTACTTC. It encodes CASSYGGPETQYF.

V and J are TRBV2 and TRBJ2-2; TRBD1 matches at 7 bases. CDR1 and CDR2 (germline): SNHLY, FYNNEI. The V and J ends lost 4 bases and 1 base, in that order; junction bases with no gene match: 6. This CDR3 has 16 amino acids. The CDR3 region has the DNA TGTGCCAGCAGTGTTGACAGGGTCGGGAACACCGGGGAGCTGTTTTTT. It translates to CASSVDRVGNTGELFF.

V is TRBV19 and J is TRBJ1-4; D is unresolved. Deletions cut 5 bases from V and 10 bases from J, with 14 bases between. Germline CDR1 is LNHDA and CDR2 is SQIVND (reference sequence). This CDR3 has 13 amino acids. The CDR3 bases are TGTGCCAGTAGTGATCCCTTCGAGGGAAAACTGTTTTTT. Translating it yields CASSDPFEGKLFF.

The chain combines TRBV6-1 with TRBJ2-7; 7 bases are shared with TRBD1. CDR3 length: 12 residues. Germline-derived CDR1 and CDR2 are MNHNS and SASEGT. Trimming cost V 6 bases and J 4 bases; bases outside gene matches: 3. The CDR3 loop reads CASRGTAYEQYF. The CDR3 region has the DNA TGTGCCAGCAGAGGGACAGCTTACGAGCAGTACTTC.

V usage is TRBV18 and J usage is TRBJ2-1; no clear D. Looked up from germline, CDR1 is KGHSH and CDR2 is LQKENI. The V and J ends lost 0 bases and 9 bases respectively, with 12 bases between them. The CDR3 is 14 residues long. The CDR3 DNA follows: TGTGCCAGCTCACCACCGAGCACCCTCCGTGAGCAGTTCTTC. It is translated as CASSPPSTLREQFF.

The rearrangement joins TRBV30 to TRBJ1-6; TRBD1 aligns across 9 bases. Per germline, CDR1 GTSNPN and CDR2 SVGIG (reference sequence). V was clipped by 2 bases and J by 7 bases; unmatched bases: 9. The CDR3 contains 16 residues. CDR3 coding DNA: TGTGCCTGGAGTCGAGGAGGGACAGGGCGGAATTCACCCCTCCACTTT. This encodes CAWSRGGTGRNSPLHF. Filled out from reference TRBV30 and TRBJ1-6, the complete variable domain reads SQTIHQWPATLVQPVGSPLSLECTVEGTSNPNLYWYRQAAGRGLQLLFYSVGIGQISSEVPQNLSASRPQDRQFILSSKKLLLSDSGFYLCAWSRGGTGRNSPLHFGNGTRLTVT.

This CDR3 is CASSLSSGGYEQYF. CDR3 nucleotide sequence: TGTGCCAGCTCACTTTCTAGCGGGGGTTACGAGCAGTACTTC. The rearrangement joins TRBV18 to TRBJ2-7; 10 nucleotides match TRBD2. The ends lost 4 bases at V and 4 bases at J; junction bases unmatched: 4. The CDR3 spans 14 residues. CDR1 and CDR2 from the germline V gene are KGHSH and LQKENI. The whole variable domain, filled in from reference TRBV18 and TRBJ2-7, reads NAGVMQNPRHLVRRRGQEARLRCSPMKGHSHVYWYRQLPEEGLKFMVYLQKENIIDESGMPKERFSAEFPKEGPSILRIQQVVRGDSAAYFCASSLSSGGYEQYFGPGTRLTVT.

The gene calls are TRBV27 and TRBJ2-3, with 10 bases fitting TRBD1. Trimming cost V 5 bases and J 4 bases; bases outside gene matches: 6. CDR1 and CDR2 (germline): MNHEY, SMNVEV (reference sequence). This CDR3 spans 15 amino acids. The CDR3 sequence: CASSPGTGVADTQYF. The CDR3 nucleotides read TGTGCCAGCAGTCCAGGGACAGGGGTAGCAGATACGCAGTATTTT.

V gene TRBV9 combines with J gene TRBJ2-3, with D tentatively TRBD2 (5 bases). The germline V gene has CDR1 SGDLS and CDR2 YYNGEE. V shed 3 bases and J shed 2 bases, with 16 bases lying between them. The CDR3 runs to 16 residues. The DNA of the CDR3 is TGTGCCAGCAGCGACATTGAACGGGGATACACAGATACGCAGTATTTT. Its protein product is CASSDIERGYTDTQYF.

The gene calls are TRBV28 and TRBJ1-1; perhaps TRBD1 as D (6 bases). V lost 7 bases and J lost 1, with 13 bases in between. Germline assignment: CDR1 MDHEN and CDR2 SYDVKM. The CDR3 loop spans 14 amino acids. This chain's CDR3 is CASNRQASNTEAFF. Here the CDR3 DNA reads TGTGCCAGCAACAGACAGGCGTCGAACACTGAAGCTTTCTTT.

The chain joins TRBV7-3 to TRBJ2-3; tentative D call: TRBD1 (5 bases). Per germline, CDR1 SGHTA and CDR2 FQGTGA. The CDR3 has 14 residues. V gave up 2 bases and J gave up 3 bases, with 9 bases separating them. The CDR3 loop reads CASSLLQGTDTQYF. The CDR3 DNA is TGTGCCAGCAGCTTATTGCAGGGAACAGATACGCAGTATTTT.

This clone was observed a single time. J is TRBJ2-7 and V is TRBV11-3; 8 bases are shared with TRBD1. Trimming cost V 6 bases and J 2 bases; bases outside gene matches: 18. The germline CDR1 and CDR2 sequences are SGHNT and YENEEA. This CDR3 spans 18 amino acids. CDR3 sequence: CASRGRTGKQVGAYEQYF. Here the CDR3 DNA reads TGTGCCAGCAGGGGCCGGACAGGGAAGCAGGTCGGCGCCTACGAGCAGTACTTC.

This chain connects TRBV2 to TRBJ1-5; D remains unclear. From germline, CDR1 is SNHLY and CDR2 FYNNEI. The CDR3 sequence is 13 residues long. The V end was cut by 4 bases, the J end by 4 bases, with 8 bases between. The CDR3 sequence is CASSAGRNQPQHF. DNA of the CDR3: TGTGCCAGCAGTGCTGGGCGAAATCAGCCCCAGCATTTT.

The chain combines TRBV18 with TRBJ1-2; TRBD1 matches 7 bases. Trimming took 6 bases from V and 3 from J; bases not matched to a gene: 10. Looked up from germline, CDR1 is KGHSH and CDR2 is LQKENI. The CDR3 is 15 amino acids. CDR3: CASSSGQPNDYGYTF. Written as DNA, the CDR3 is TGTGCCAGCTCCTCGGGACAGCCGAACGACTATGGCTACACCTTC.

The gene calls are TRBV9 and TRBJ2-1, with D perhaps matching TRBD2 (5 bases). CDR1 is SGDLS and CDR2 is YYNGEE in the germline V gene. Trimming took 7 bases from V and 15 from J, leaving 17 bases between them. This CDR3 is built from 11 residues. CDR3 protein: CASGPPGSPFF. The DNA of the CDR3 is TGTGCCAGCGGACCTCCGGGGAGTCCGTTCTTC.

The CDR3 sequence: CASSSLGGPTSPSHEQYF. The CDR3 nucleotides read TGTGCCAGCAGCTCCTTGGGGGGGCCGACTAGTCCGTCCCACGAGCAGTACTTC. This chain uses TRBV7-8 with TRBJ2-7, with D tentatively TRBD2 (7 bases). The V end lost 4 bases, the J end lost 5 bases, and 27 bases lay between the germline ends. CDR3 size: 18 residues. The germline gives CDR1 SGHVS, CDR2 FQNEAQ.

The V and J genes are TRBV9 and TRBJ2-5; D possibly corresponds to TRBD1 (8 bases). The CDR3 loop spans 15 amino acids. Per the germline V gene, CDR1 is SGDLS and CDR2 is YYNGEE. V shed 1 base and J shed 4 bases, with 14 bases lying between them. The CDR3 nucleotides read TGTGCCAGCAGCGTAAACAGGGGGGGCCGAGAGACCCAGTACTTC. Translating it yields CASSVNRGGRETQYF.

The CDR3 DNA is TGCGCCAGCAGCTTCGGCGGGGTCTACGAGCAGTACTTC. The encoded protein is CASSFGGVYEQYF. The rearrangement uses TRBV5-1 and TRBJ2-7, with a tentative D call TRBD2 (6 bases). The CDR3 spans 13 residues. Germline CDR1 reads SGHRS; CDR2 reads YFSETQ. Trimming cost V 2 bases and J 3 bases, with 9 bases left between them.

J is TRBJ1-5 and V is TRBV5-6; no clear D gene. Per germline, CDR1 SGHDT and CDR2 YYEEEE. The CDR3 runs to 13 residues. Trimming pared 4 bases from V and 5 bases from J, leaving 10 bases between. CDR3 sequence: CASSTGLYQPQHF. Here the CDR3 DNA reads TGTGCCAGCAGCACGGGTCTTTATCAGCCCCAGCATTTT. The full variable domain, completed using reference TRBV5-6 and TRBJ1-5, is DAGVTQSPTHLIKTRGQQVTLRCSPKSGHDTVSWYQQALGQGPQFIFQYYEEEERQRGNFPDRFSGHQFPNYSSELNVNALLLGDSALYLCASSTGLYQPQHFGDGTRLSIL.

The CDR3 sequence: CASSWGQANYGYTF. The DNA for the CDR3 is TGTGCCAGCAGTTGGGGACAGGCTAACTATGGCTACACCTTC. This sequence joins TRBV2 and TRBJ1-2; 8 bases line up with TRBD1. Trimming at V came to 5 bases and at J to 0 bases, leaving 2 bases not matched to a gene. The CDR3 length is 14 residues. From germline, CDR1 is SNHLY and CDR2 FYNNEI.